This T cell receptor beta chain was profiled in a study of blood T cell repertoires in COVID-19. TCRdb's copy holds only in-frame clones and misses some; the assay was immunoSEQ multiplex PCR. Here the sample spans fewer than 200,000 clones, around 80% being singletons. Sequencing was done on a sample of peripheral blood. The source of this sequence is a woman of 80 years or more with active or convalescent COVID-19.

Written as DNA, the CDR3 is TGCGCCAGCAGCTTGGAGGCCACTATCAACCTAAAAGAGACCCAGTACTTC. Amino acid sequence: CASSLEATINLKETQYF. The rearrangement links TRBV5-1 to TRBJ2-5; D call uncertain. This CDR3 has 17 residues. V lost 0 bases and J 3 bases, leaving 18 bases between the germline ends. Germline V gives CDR1 SGHRS, CDR2 YFSETQ.